This T cell receptor beta chain was found in a study of shared clonotypes between healthy human individuals (TCRdb year 2020). Regarding the complete study: The cohort comprised a couple of women and a few men aged 18 to 49 years. For each donor, three plates each were used for CD4 naive and CD4 memory, two plates were used for CD8 naive, and one plate was used for CD8 memory. To estimate repertoire size and how much clonotype sharing occurs between individuals, the study deeply sequenced the blood TCR repertoires of five or six healthy adults. To increase sequencing depth and limit assay-specific biases, TCR repertoire library preparation and sequencing were carried out by different laboratories using diverse techniques. Between about 0.85 and 9.5 billion PBMCs per donor were obtained by leukapheresis. General study outcomes and caveats: Because the study included a small number of donors, the genetic and exposure-history diversity represented was limited. Approximately 4.8% of naive CD4, more than 3% of naive CD8, approximately 2% of memory CD4, and 0.35% to 0.4% of memory CD8 clonotypes were shared across several donors. Incomplete sequencing was indicated by rarefaction of sorted-subset datasets, despite the large sequencing depth. Pairwise subsampling led to the expectation that sequencing depth would affect the degree of clonotype sharing among donors. Sampling was restricted to blood, and TCR repertoires in tissues likely differ from the TCR repertoires found in blood. Naive subsets generally had larger estimated clonotype richness than memory subsets did. Compared with non-shared clonotypes, the clonotypes found in all four sorted-subset donors had higher generation probabilities.

Using the deep immunoSEQ assay, TCR CDR3 regions were amplified from genomic DNA by multiplex PCR. Extracted genomic DNA from each cell subset was spread evenly across all wells of several immunoSEQ 96-well plates, with each plate serving as a replicate. For sorted subsets, around 0.2 ug of genomic DNA, equivalent to 25,000 to 30,000 T cell genomes, went into each replicate PCR. Purified libraries were measured with a Qubit 3.0 fluorometer, size-checked on a Bioanalyzer 2100, and measured again with the KAPA Library Quantification kit. Every immunoSEQ 96-well plate was sequenced on a separate single-read 150-cycle Illumina NextSeq 550 flow cell. The original pipeline was this. Because only junctional sequences without quality scores were contained in the immunoSEQ output, filtering matching that applied to full-length reads could not be performed. Sequences were annotated with PyIR, a Python wrapper for IgBLAST v1.9, using IMGT germline references to assign V/J genes and CDR3. Reads were removed for weak V/J assignments (E-value above 1e-6), missing CDR3, stop codons, out-of-frame junctions, or ambiguous translated residues. A V3J clonotype was defined by an identical inferred V gene, J gene, and CDR3 amino acid sequence. To compute the percentage overlap between repertoires, the number of shared unique clonotypes was divided by the size of the smaller repertoire. RTK rarefaction, the Chao1 estimator, and Recon v2.1 estimates of unobserved clonotypes were used to assess repertoire richness. Generation probabilities for all TCRbeta clonotypes obtained by the gDNA method from four donors were computed using OLGA. TCRdb obtained this table from immuneACCESS and retained in-frame rearrangements with V and J assigned. These tables miss some clones; where compared with another copy, unresolved V genes account for less than half of the shortfall, and the remainder is unexplained. V and J calls and clone size follow that table, whereas D and trimming were derived from the DNA. The sample records some 2.3 million clones, approximately 93% of which are singletons. The top ten clonotypes cover 0.39% of the sample.

Donors were healthy HIV-negative adults with no recently reported acute infections or vaccinations. All donors were Caucasian adults living in Nashville, Tennessee, USA. CD4+ T cells were enriched by magnetic negative selection, after which naive cells were positively selected on CD45RA and the negative fraction was taken as the memory subset. Blood was collected by leukapheresis, and PBMCs were isolated by Ficoll-Histopaque density gradient centrifugation and then cryopreserved in liquid nitrogen vapor phase. Purity and quantity of every magnetically sorted T cell population were checked by analytical flow cytometry. Genomic DNA was isolated from each sorted fraction and quantified by UV absorbance on a Nanodrop 2000c. V is cut by 1 base and J by 6 bases, and the space between the germline ends is 5 bases. CDR1 MGHRA and CDR2 YSYEKL were looked up in the germline V gene. The CDR3 measures 12 amino acids from cysteine to phenylalanine. Only the CDR3 portion is preserved as DNA: 36 bases, with reading frame beginning at the first base.

Details on this clone: What this receptor recognizes is not known. No base quality values were provided; no much bigger clone lies one nucleotide off. The same CDR3 arises from other DNA sequences in this sample as well.

Sequenced material: naive CD4+ T cells from PBMCs. Per the publication, the cell subset or site label means: CD45RA+ positively selected. The TCR sequence derives from a man in his late teens or twenties in good health. Some clones in this sample may be carry-over from other donors' samples. The sequence links TRBV4-1 to TRBJ2-3; the D gene remains uncertain. This receptor has the CDR3 CASSQVLDTQYF. The DNA sequence is as follows: TGCGCCAGCAGCCAAGTTCTGGATACGCAGTATTTT.